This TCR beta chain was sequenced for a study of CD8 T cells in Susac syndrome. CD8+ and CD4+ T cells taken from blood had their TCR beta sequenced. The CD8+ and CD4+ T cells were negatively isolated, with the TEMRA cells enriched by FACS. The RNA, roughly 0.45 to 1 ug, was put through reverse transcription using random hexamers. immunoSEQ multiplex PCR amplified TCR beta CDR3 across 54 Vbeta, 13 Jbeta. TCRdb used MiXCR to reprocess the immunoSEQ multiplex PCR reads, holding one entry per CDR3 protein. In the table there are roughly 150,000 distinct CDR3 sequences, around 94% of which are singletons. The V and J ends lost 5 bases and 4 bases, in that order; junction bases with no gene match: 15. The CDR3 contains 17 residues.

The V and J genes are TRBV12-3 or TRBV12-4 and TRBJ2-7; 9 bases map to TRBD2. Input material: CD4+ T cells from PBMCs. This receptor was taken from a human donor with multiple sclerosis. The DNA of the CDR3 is TGTGCCAGCAGTCTAAGGGGCGGGAGGGCCTCTCGATACGAGCAGTACTTC. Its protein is CASSLRGGRASRYEQYF.